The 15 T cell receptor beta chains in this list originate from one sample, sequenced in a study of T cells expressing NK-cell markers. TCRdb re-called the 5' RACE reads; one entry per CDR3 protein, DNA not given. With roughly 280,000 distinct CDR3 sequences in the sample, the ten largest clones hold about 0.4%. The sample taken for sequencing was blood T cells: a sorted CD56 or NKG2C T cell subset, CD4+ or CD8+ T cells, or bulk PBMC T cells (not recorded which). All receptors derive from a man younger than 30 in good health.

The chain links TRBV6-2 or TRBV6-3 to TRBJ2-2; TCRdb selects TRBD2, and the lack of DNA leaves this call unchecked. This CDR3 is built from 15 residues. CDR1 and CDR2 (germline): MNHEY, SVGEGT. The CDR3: CASRHSGTPTGELFF.

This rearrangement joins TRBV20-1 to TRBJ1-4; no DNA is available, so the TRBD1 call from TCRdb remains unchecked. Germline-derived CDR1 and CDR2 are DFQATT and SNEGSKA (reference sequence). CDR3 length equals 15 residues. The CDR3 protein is CSARAPRVTNEKLFF.

CDR3 amino acids: CASSTGLAGAHNEQFF. The rearrangement joins TRBV5-1 to TRBJ2-1; the TRBD2 assignment by TCRdb is unverifiable without DNA. CDR3 length: 16 residues. Germline values: CDR1 SGHRS, CDR2 YFSETQ.

CDR3 protein: CASSFPGRGYNEQFF. The rearrangement links TRBV12-3 or TRBV12-4 to TRBJ2-1; lacking DNA, the TRBD2 call made by TCRdb goes unchecked. CDR3 length: 15 residues.

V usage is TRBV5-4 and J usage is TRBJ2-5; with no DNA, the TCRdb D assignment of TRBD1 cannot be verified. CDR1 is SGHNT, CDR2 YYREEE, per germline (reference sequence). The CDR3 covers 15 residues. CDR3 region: CASSLGGTGQGTQYF. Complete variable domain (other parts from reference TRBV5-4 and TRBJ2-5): ETGVTQSPTHLIKTRGQQVTLRCSSQSGHNTVSWYQQALGQGPQFIFQYYREEENGRGNFPPRFSGLQFPNYSSELNVNALELDDSALYLCASSLGGTGQGTQYFGPGTRLLVL.

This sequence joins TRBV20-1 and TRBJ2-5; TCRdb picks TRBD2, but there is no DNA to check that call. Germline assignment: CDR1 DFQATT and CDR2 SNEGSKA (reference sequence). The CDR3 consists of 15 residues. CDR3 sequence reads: CSASLAGVLEETQYF.

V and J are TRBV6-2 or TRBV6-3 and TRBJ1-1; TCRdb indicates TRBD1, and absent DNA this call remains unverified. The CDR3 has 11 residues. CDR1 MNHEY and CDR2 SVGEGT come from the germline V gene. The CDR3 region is CASSRRGEAFF.

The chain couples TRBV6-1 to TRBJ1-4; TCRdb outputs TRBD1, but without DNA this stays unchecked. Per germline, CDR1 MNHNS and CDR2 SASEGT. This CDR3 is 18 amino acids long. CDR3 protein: CASKQAGARTATNEKLFF.

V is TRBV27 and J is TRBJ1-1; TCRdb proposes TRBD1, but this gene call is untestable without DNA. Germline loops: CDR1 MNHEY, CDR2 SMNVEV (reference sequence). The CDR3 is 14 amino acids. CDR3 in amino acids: CASSYQEGAAEAFF.

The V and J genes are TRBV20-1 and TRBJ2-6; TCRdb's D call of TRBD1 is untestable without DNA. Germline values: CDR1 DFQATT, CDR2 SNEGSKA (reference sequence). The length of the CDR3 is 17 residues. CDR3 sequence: CSASPKAPGAGANVLTF.

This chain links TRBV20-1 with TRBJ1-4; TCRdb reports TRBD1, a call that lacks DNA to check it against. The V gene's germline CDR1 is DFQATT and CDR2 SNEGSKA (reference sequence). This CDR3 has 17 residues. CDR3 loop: CSATEPSGSGGVEKLFF.

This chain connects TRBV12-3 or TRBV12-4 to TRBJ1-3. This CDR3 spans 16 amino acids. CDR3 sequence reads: CASSRDISLSGNTIYF.

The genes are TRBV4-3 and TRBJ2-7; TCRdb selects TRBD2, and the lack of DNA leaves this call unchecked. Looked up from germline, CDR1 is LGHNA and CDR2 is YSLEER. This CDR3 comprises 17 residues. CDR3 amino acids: CASSQDLTSGRTYEQYF.

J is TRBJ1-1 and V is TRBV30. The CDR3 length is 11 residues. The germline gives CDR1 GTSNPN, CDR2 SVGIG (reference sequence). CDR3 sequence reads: CAWSGRSEAFF.

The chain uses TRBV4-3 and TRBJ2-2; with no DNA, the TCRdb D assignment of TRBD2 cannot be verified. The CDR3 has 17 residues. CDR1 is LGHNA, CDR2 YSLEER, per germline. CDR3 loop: CASSQVLGSVWTGELFF.